A selection of T cell receptor beta chains follows, all from one sample in a study of cytomegalovirus exposure and HLA in healthy donors. Repertoires were generated with immunoSEQ multiplex PCR, while TCRdb's copy carries only in-frame clones and drops some. The repertoire holds about 77,000 clones, with 78% as singletons. Sequencing was done on a sample of PBMCs. These receptors all come from a middle-aged man in good health and CMV-seronegative. CDR3s include the opening cysteine and the closing phenylalanine or tryptophan. D genes are given only for firm matches. Clone size is given for some rows only: seen once, a few or many times, or a class if the clone is expanded.

clone_size	v_call	j_call	d_call	cdr3_aa	cdr3_nt
NA	TRBV2	TRBJ2-5	NA	CASSSMGARETQYF	TGTGCCAGCAGTTCCATGGGGGCCCGAGAGACCCAGTACTTC
NA	TRBV7-8	TRBJ2-7	TRBD1	CASSLGPGTGGLQYF	TGTGCCAGCAGCTTAGGTCCGGGGACAGGCGGATTACAGTACTTC
NA	TRBV7-3	TRBJ2-5	TRBD2	CASSSEGLAGTQYF	TGTGCCAGCAGCTCCGAGGGACTAGCAGGGACCCAGTACTTC
NA	TRBV4-1	TRBJ2-3	NA	CASRTQGVTDTQYF	TGCGCCAGCAGGACACAGGGTGTCACAGATACGCAGTATTTT
NA	TRBV7-3	TRBJ2-1	TRBD2	CASSASGRSSYNEQFF	TGTGCCAGCAGCGCCAGCGGGAGGAGCTCCTACAATGAGCAGTTCTTC
NA	TRBV2	TRBJ2-7	TRBD1	CASQDRATYEQYF	TGTGCCAGCCAGGACAGGGCCACCTACGAGCAGTACTTC
NA	TRBV18	TRBJ2-1	NA	CASSPLQGPYNEQFF	TGTGCCAGCTCACCTTTACAGGGTCCCTACAATGAGCAGTTCTTC
NA	TRBV10-3	TRBJ2-6	TRBD1	CAISPGQVSGANVLTF	TGTGCCATCAGTCCGGGACAGGTGTCTGGGGCCAACGTCCTGACTTTC
NA	TRBV6-5	TRBJ1-2	NA	CASSPDTWNYGYTF	TGTGCCAGCAGTCCTGACACCTGGAACTATGGCTACACCTTC
NA	TRBV5-1	TRBJ2-2	TRBD1	CASSSTGGKAGELFF	TGCGCCAGCAGCTCGACAGGGGGCAAGGCCGGGGAGCTGTTTTTT
NA	TRBV6-5	TRBJ1-2	NA	CASSPGSGYTF	TGTGCCAGCAGCCCCGGTAGTGGCTACACCTTC
NA	TRBV28	TRBJ2-7	NA	CASSFRGSPFYEQYF	TGTGCCAGCAGTTTCCGGGGGTCACCCTTCTACGAGCAGTACTTC
NA	TRBV2	TRBJ1-2	TRBD1	CASSGGRTGLNYGYTF	TGTGCCAGCAGTGGGGGAAGGACAGGGTTAAACTATGGCTACACCTTC
NA	TRBV12-5	TRBJ2-2	TRBD1	CASGGTGGANTRELFF	TGTGCTAGTGGGGGAACAGGGGGCGCGAACACCAGGGAGCTGTTTTTT
NA	TRBV6-5	TRBJ2-7	NA	CASSPRAREQYF	TGTGCCAGCAGCCCCCGTGCTAGAGAGCAGTACTTC
NA	TRBV19	TRBJ2-3	TRBD2	CASRGLAGGSNTDTQYF	TGTGCCAGTAGAGGACTAGCGGGAGGCTCGAACACAGATACGCAGTATTTT
NA	TRBV5-1	TRBJ2-3	NA	CASSPLDPTDTQYF	TGCGCCAGCAGCCCCCTAGATCCCACAGATACGCAGTATTTT
NA	TRBV13	TRBJ1-6	NA	CASSGRDTLNSPLHF	TGTGCCAGCAGCGGCCGGGACACTCTAAATTCACCCCTCCACTTT
NA	TRBV27	TRBJ2-1	TRBD2	CASRASGYNEQFF	TGTGCCAGCCGGGCTAGCGGCTACAATGAGCAGTTCTTC
NA	TRBV19	TRBJ1-1	NA	CASSPQHVEAFF	TGTGCCAGTAGTCCGCAACACGTCGAAGCTTTCTTT
NA	TRBV18	TRBJ1-2	NA	CASSPGRGPNYGYTF	TGTGCCAGCTCACCCGGCAGGGGTCCCAACTATGGCTACACCTTC
NA	TRBV30	TRBJ1-2	NA	CAWSRGVDGYTF	TGTGCCTGGAGTCGGGGGGTTGATGGCTACACCTTC
NA	TRBV6-1	TRBJ1-6	NA	CASSDFVLSNSPLHF	TGTGCCAGCAGTGATTTCGTTCTTTCTAATTCACCCCTCCACTTT
few	TRBV7-2	TRBJ1-5	NA	CATRPPGAEYQPQHF	TGTGCCACCCGCCCCCCTGGGGCGGAATATCAGCCCCAGCATTTT
NA	TRBV19	TRBJ2-3	TRBD2	CASSIGLAGGDTQYF	TGTGCCAGTAGTATAGGGCTAGCGGGAGGTGATACGCAGTATTTT
NA	TRBV6-5	TRBJ2-7	NA	CASSFSAGREYEQYF	TGTGCCAGCAGTTTTTCAGCAGGGCGGGAATACGAGCAGTACTTC
few	TRBV28	TRBJ2-3	NA	CASSLDQGSADTQYF	TGTGCCAGCAGTTTAGACCAGGGGAGCGCAGATACGCAGTATTTT
few	TRBV2	TRBJ2-2	TRBD2	CASRQNAGGAGELFF	TGTGCCAGCAGACAGAATGCGGGAGGGGCCGGGGAGCTGTTTTTT
NA	TRBV6-5	TRBJ1-5	NA	CASSYSPGAQPQHF	TGTGCCAGCAGTTACTCCCCAGGGGCTCAGCCCCAGCATTTT
NA	TRBV2	TRBJ2-7	NA	CASRGSRTQTYEQYF	TGTGCCAGCAGGGGCTCTCGGACTCAAACCTACGAGCAGTACTTC
once	TRBV9	TRBJ2-3	NA	CASSVVPSASTDTQYF	TGTGCCAGCAGCGTAGTACCTAGCGCCAGCACAGATACGCAGTATTTT
NA	TRBV19	TRBJ2-5	TRBD1	CASRPQGAYQETQYF	TGTGCCAGTAGACCTCAGGGGGCTTACCAAGAGACCCAGTACTTC
NA	TRBV7-9	TRBJ2-7	NA	CASSSLGGSTSTYEQYF	TGTGCCAGCAGCTCCCTCGGCGGCTCAACTTCAACCTACGAGCAGTACTTC
NA	TRBV6-5	TRBJ1-2	NA	CASRSVGVQDGYTF	TGTGCCAGCAGGTCTGTAGGGGTTCAGGATGGCTACACCTTC
NA	TRBV7-3	TRBJ1-1	NA	CASSLGGRNTEAFF	TGTGCCAGCAGCTTAGGAGGTAGGAACACTGAAGCTTTCTTT
NA	TRBV19	TRBJ2-4	TRBD1	CASSPGQGAKNIQYF	TGTGCCAGTTCTCCGGGACAGGGGGCCAAAAACATTCAGTACTTC
NA	TRBV4-2	TRBJ1-1	NA	CASTTGLGEAFF	TGTGCCAGCACCACAGGGTTAGGGGAAGCTTTCTTT
NA	TRBV29-1	TRBJ2-7	NA	CSVVGLPSYEQYF	TGCAGCGTTGTCGGACTACCATCCTACGAGCAGTACTTC
few	TRBV6-1	TRBJ2-2	TRBD2	CASSEGGGDTGELFF	TGTGCCAGCAGTGAAGGCGGGGGGGACACCGGGGAGCTGTTTTTT
NA	TRBV14	TRBJ2-1	TRBD2	CASSHPGTSGNNEQFF	TGTGCCAGCAGCCACCCCGGGACTAGCGGGAACAATGAGCAGTTCTTC
once	TRBV11-2	TRBJ2-7	TRBD2	CASSRPGGSLYEQYF	TGTGCCAGCAGCCGACCTGGCGGGAGTCTCTACGAGCAGTACTTC
NA	TRBV25-1	TRBJ2-1	NA	CASSDPGVSEQFF	TGTGCCAGCAGTGACCCAGGGGTCAGTGAGCAGTTCTTC